This T cell receptor beta chain was documented in a study of T cells in Graves' hyperthyroidism and ophthalmopathy. Hyperthyroidism had been newly diagnosed in patients aged 18 to 65, and its duration was under 2 months. The PBMCs were taken from under 12 ml of fresh peripheral blood. This clonotype has a count of ten or more. What it binds is not known. The TCR beta CDR3 regions underwent amplification using RNA transcripts as the source. Carried out on the TCR CDR3, a first-round RT-PCR used the HTBI primer set. One entry per CDR3 protein, called by TCRdb with MiXCR from the multiplex PCR reads. The profile shows about 360,000 distinct CDR3 sequences, less than 20% of them singletons. This CDR3 is 12 amino acids long. The V end lost 6 bases, the J end lost 6 bases, and 10 bases lay between the germline ends. General study findings and limits: A model of 13 V-J pairs discriminated ophthalmopathy from stable hyperthyroidism. Within blood appeared most thyroid clonotypes that had expanded above 0.001.

This clonotype originated in a young woman with Graves' hyperthyroidism that later progressed to Graves' ophthalmopathy. The chain carries TRBV12-3 or TRBV12-4 and TRBJ2-3; D unresolved. The source material was blood. The chain's CDR3 is CASSQKADTQYF. DNA of the CDR3: TGTGCCAGCAGCCAGAAGGCGGATACGCAGTATTTT.